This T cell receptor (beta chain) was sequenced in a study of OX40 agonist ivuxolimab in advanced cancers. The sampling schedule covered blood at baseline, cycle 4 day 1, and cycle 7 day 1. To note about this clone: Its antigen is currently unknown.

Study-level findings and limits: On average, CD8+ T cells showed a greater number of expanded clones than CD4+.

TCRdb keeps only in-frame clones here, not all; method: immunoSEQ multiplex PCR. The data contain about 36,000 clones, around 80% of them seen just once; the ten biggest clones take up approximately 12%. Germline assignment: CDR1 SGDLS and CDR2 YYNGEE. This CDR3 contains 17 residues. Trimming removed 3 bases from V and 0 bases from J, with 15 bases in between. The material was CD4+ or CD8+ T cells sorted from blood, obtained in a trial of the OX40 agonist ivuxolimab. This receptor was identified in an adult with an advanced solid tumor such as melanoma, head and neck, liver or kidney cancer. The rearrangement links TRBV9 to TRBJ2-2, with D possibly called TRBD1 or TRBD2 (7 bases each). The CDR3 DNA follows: TGTGCCAGCAGCGATAACAGGGGAGGGACGAACACCGGGGAGCTGTTTTTT. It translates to CASSDNRGGTNTGELFF.